This T cell receptor beta chain was captured by sequencing in a study of blood T cell repertoires in COVID-19. Across the study: PBMCs, B-cell-depleted T cells, or T cells were the source of the cDNA or gDNA that made up the material.

The data were produced by immunoSEQ multiplex PCR, yet TCRdb's version contains in-frame clones alone and is incomplete. The data hold approximately 290,000 clones, with roughly 86% observed a single time. Germline lookup yields CDR1 SSHAT and CDR2 FNYEAQ (reference sequence). The CDR3 has 15 amino acids. V lost 5 bases, J lost 1 base, and 13 bases lay in between. Patients in Seattle were enrolled during active infection, then followed longitudinally. V and J are TRBV7-7 and TRBJ2-3; TRBD2 might be the D (6 bases). Sequenced input: peripheral blood. The TCR sequence derives from a woman in her 30s with COVID-19, enrolled during active disease. CDR3 DNA sequence: TGTGCCAGCAGCCTCAGCTGGGGGGGCACAGATACGCAGTATTTT. Translation: CASSLSWGGTDTQYF.